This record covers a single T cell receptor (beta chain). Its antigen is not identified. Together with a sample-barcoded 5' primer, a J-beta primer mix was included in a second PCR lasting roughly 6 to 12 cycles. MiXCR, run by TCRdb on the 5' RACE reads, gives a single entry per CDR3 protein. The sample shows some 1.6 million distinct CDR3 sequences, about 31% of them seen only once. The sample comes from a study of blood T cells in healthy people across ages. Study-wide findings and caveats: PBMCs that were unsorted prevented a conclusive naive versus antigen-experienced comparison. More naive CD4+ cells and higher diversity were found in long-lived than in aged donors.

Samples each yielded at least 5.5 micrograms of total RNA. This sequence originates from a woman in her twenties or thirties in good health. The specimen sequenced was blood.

The CDR3 bases are TGTGCCAGCAGTTCACCCGGCAGTGCAGCCTACAATGAGCAGTTCTTC. Translated: CASSSPGSAAYNEQFF. The chain recombines TRBV7-9 with TRBJ2-1; D is uncertain. Germline CDR1 reads SEHNR; CDR2 reads FQNEAQ (reference sequence). This CDR3 contains 16 residues. Deletions cut 6 bases from V and 2 bases from J, with 17 bases between.